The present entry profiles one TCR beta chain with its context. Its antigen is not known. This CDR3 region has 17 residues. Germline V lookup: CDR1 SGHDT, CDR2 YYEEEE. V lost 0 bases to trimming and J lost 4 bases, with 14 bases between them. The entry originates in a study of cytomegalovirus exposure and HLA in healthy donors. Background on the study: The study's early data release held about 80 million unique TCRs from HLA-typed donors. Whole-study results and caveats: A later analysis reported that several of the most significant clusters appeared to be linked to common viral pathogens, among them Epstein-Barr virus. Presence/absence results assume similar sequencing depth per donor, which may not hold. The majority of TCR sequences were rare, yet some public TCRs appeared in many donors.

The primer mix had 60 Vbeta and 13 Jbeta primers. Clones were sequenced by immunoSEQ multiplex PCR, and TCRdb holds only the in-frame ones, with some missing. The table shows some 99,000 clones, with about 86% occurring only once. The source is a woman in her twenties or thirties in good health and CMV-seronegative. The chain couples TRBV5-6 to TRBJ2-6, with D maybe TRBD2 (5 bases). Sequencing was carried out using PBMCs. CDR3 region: CASSLVVRGSGANVLTF. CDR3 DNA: TGTGCCAGCAGCTTGGTCGTGAGAGGGAGCGGGGCCAACGTCCTGACTTTC. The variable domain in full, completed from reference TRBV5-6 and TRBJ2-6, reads DAGVTQSPTHLIKTRGQQVTLRCSPKSGHDTVSWYQQALGQGPQFIFQYYEEEERQRGNFPDRFSGHQFPNYSSELNVNALLLGDSALYLCASSLVVRGSGANVLTFGAGSRLTVL.